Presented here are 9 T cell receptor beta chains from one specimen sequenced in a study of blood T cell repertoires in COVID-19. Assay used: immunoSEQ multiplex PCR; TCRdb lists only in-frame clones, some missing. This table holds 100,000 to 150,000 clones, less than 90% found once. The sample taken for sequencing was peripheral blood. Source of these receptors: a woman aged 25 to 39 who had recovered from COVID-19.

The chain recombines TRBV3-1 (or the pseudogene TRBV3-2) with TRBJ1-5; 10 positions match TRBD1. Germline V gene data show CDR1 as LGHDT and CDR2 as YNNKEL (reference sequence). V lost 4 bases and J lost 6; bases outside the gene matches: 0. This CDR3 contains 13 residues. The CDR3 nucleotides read TGTGCCAGCAGCCGGACAGGGGGTCAGCCCCAGCATTTT. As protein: CASSRTGGQPQHF.

The CDR3 region has the DNA TGCGCCAGCAGCTTGGCGTCTGGTACTTACAATGAGCAGTTCTTC. It yields the protein CASSLASGTYNEQFF. The chain employs TRBV5-1 and TRBJ2-1, with no clear D. The CDR3 has 15 residues. Germline V gene data show CDR1 as SGHRS and CDR2 as YFSETQ. Trimming cost V 0 bases and J 4 bases, with 11 bases left between them.

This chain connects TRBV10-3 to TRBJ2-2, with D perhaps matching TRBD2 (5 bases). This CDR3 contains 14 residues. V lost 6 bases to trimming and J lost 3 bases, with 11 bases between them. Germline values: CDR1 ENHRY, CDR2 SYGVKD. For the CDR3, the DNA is TGTGCCATCAGCCATGCCGGGGACACCGGGGAGCTGTTTTTT. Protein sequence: CAISHAGDTGELFF.

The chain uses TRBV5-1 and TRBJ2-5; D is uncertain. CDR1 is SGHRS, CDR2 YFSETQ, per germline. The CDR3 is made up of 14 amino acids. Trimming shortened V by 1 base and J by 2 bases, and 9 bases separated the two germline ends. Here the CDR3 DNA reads TGCGCCAGCAGCTTGATGGCAGGACAAGAGACCCAGTACTTC. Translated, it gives CASSLMAGQETQYF.

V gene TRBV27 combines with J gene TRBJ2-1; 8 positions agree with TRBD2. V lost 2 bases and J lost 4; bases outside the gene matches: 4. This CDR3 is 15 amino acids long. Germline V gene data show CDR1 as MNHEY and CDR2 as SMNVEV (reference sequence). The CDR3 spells CASSLSGSAYNEQFF. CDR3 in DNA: TGTGCCAGCAGTTTAAGCGGGAGTGCTTACAATGAGCAGTTCTTC.

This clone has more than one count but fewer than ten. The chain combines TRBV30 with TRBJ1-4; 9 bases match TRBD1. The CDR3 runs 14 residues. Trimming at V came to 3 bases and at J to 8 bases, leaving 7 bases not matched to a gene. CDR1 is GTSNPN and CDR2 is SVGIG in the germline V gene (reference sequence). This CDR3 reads CAWSYGTGREKLFF. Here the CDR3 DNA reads TGTGCCTGGAGCTACGGGACAGGGAGGGAAAAACTGTTTTTT.

Written as DNA, the CDR3 is TGTGCCAGCAGCAAACCGGGACAGGACTCTGGAAACACCATATATTTT. Its protein product is CASSKPGQDSGNTIYF. This sequence joins TRBV21-1 and TRBJ1-3; TRBD1, the D gene given by the table, was not confirmed from the DNA. TRBV21-1 is deemed a pseudogene. This CDR3 has 16 residues.

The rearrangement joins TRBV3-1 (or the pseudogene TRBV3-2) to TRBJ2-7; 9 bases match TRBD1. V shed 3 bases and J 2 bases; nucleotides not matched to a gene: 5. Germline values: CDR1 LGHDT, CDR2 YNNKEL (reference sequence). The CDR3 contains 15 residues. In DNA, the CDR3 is TGTGCCAGCAGCCACCAACAGGGGGCAACCTACGAGCAGTACTTC. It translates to CASSHQQGATYEQYF.

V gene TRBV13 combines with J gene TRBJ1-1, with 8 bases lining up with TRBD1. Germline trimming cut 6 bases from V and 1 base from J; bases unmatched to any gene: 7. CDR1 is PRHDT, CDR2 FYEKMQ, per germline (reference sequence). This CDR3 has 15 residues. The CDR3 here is CASRHRGNANTEAFF. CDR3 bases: TGTGCCAGCAGGCACAGGGGGAACGCGAACACTGAAGCTTTCTTT. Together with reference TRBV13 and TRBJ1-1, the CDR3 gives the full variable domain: AAGVIQSPRHLIKEKRETATLKCYPIPRHDTVYWYQQGPGQDPQFLISFYEKMQSDKGSIPDRFSAQQFSDYHSELNMSSLELGDSALYFCASRHRGNANTEAFFGQGTRLTVV.